This T cell receptor (beta chain) was recovered during a study of blood T cell repertoires in COVID-19. At the level of the study: Material from acute and convalescent COVID-19 was sourced from the United States, Italy and Spain.

This CDR3 is built from 15 residues. CDR1 is SGHNT, CDR2 YYREEE, per germline (reference sequence). V was cut by 4 bases and J by 0 bases, with 11 bases left in between. In the authors' workflow: Amplification with reference gene primers provided the estimates of nucleated cell counts. TCRdb's table, derived via immunoSEQ multiplex PCR, lists solely in-frame clones and lacks some. V, J and clone size were drawn from that table, and D and trimming were deduced from the DNA. In the table there are about 130,000 clones, 84% of which are singletons. The specimen was peripheral blood. The V and J genes are TRBV5-4 and TRBJ2-1, with D possibly matching TRBD2 (6 bases). The TCR sequence derives from a woman aged 25 to 39 who had recovered from COVID-19. CDR3 in amino acids: CASSISGSSYNEQFF. The DNA of the CDR3 is TGTGCCAGCAGCATTAGCGGAAGCTCCTACAATGAGCAGTTCTTC.